The clone carrying this T cell receptor (beta chain) was seen ten or more times. The antigen remains undetermined. One entry per CDR3 protein, called by TCRdb with MiXCR from the reads. The sample carries 450,000 to 650,000 distinct CDR3 sequences, approximately 25% recorded once. The record originates from a study of T cell repertoires in cytomegalovirus infection. Overall study: Indications came from public TCR beta signatures; they pointed to CMV infection and to a matching HLA type.

Study-level results: Cumulative frequency (of public TCR beta family members) identified carriers of CMV plus the relevant HLA. HLA-C-restricted CMV-specific TCR beta clonotypes prevailed in the ex vivo response.

The CDR3 has 16 residues. CDR1 and CDR2 from the germline V gene are SGHTA and FQGNSA. J gave up 2 bases and V 5 bases, and 4 bases lay outside the gene matches. The sample was PBMCs. The rearrangement links TRBV7-2 to TRBJ2-7; 15 bases are shared with TRBD2. The TCR was taken from a human donor in good health (CMV status not recorded). Some clones in this sample may be carry-over from other donors' samples. This chain's CDR3 is CASSVGLAGGTYEQYV. CDR3 coding DNA: TGTGCCAGCAGCGTAGGACTAGCGGGAGGGACCTACGAGCAGTACGTC.